The sequence of this T cell receptor (beta chain) was determined in a study of CD8+CD57+ T cells in acquired aplastic anemia. Study details: The sorted CD4+ and CD8+ cells yielded an average approximately 3.3 ug of DNA. Reads per healthy sample averaged about 10.8 million (CD4+) and some 12 million (CD8+).

The template used for profiling TCR beta VDJ and CDR3 was genomic DNA. MiXCR, applied by TCRdb to the reads, yields one record per CDR3 protein. The repertoire holds about 81,000 distinct CDR3 sequences, with about 45% as singletons. Findings and caveats of the study: The CD8+ Simpson's diversity of patients and controls was not significantly different. Overlapping CD8+ CDR3 repertoires of patients and controls contained roughly 29 shared sequences.

The CDR3 covers 14 residues. At least ten counts were recorded for this clonotype. The target antigen is unknown. The junction and the germline gene differ at one end; a read error may be behind it. This clonotype originated in a human donor in good health, serving as a control. Sequencing input: sorted CD4+, CD8+, or CD8+CD57+ T cells (not recorded which) from PBMCs. The chain links TRBV12-3 or TRBV12-4 to TRBJ2-2; D is perhaps TRBD1 (6 bases). The CDR3 is CASTVDSATGDLFF. The CDR3 DNA is TGTGCCAGCACCGTGGACAGTGCTACCGGGGATCTGTTTTTT.